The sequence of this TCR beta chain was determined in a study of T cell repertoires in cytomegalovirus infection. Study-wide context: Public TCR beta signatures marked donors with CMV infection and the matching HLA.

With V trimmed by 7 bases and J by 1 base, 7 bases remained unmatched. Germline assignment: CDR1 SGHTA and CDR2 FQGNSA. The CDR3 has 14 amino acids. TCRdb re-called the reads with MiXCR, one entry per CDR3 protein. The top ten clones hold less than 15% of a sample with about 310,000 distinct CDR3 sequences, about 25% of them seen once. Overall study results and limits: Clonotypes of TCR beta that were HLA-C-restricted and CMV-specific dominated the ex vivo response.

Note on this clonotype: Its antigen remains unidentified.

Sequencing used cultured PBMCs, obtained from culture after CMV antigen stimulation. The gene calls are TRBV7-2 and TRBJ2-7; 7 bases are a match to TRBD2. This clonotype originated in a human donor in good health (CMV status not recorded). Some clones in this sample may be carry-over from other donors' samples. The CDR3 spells CASTRERDSYEQYF. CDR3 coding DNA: TGTGCCAGCACCCGGGAGCGGGATTCCTACGAGCAGTACTTC.